This TCR beta chain was identified during a study of beta chain features in type 1 diabetes. Overall study context: Sorted cells numbering under 110 million were examined across all samples. Points from the study as a whole: Over-representation of high TCR-expressing cells was a possible consequence of cDNA sequencing. Significant though moderate, a shortening of TCRB CDR3s appeared in all four CD4+ subsets of Type 1 diabetes patients.

This clone was observed a few times. What it recognizes is unknown. What was sequenced were expressed TCRB transcripts, since all of the isolated RNA had been reverse transcribed. Clones were read by immunoSEQ multiplex PCR, and TCRdb kept only the in-frame ones, dropping some. Among about 650,000 clones listed, 9.5% to 15% were seen once. In germline, CDR1 is SGHTA, CDR2 FQGNSA. V was clipped by 3 bases and J by 0 bases, with 12 bases between them. The CDR3 length is 16 residues. Populations obtained by sorting all exceeded 95% purity. This sequence was found in a man younger than 45 with type 1 diabetes. Material: naive CD4+ T cells from blood. The gene calls are TRBV7-2 and TRBJ1-5; D possibly corresponds to TRBD1 (6 bases). The CDR3 region has the DNA TGTGCCAGCAGCTTGGACAGTGGATATAGCAATCAGCCCCAGCATTTT. This encodes CASSLDSGYSNQPQHF.